This TCR beta chain came from a study of Graves' ophthalmopathy and Graves' hyperthyroidism. Turning to the study itself: The stable label applied to hyperthyroidism with no ophthalmopathy within 18 months of follow-up.

RNA transcripts were the template, and TCR beta CDR3 regions were amplified from them. The library came from an HTBI-primed first-round RT-PCR and a second-round multiplex PCR. A single record per CDR3 protein comes from TCRdb applying MiXCR to the multiplex PCR reads. The data hold around 590,000 distinct CDR3 sequences, with less than 40% observed a single time. Among the hyperthyroidism patients, all were newly diagnosed, aged 18 to 65, with under 2 months' duration. The diagnostic workup employed clinical symptoms, serum thyroxine, TRAb, thyroid ultrasound and orbital computed tomography. Points on this clonotype: Its target is unknown. One base away lies a much larger clone, so this may be a sequencing read error.

CDR1 and CDR2 (germline): DFQATT, SNEGSKA (reference sequence). Trimming took 4 bases from V and 2 from J; bases not matched to a gene: 8. The CDR3 totals 15 residues. Study observations and caveats: Most expanded thyroid clonotypes above 0.001 frequency also appeared in blood.

The chain couples TRBV20-1 to TRBJ1-5; 7 bases map to TRBD1. The clonotype was recovered from an adult man with Graves' hyperthyroidism. Sequencing was performed on peripheral blood or thyroid tissue (not recorded which). CDR3 sequence (DNA): TGCAGTGCTAATTCAGGGGGGGGGGGCAATCAGCCCCAGCATTTT. It is translated as CSANSGGGGNQPQHF.